This T cell receptor (beta chain) was documented in a study of CD8 T cells in Susac syndrome. Study results and caveats: The number of individuals included in the study's TCR sequencing and HLA analysis was acknowledged as relatively small.

Worth noting for this clonotype: Its antigen is still unknown.

The RNA, 0.5 to 1 ug, was put through reverse transcription using random hexamers. TCRdb re-derived calls from the immunoSEQ multiplex PCR reads in MiXCR, one entry per CDR3 protein. The sample lists roughly 180,000 distinct CDR3 sequences, roughly 94% seen once, with 0.08% to 0.11% in the top ten. Per germline, CDR1 LGHNA and CDR2 YSLEER. V was trimmed by 1 base and J by 5 bases, leaving 15 bases between them. This CDR3 is built from 16 residues. From blood CD8+ and CD4+ T cells, the TCR beta chain was sequenced. Both CD4+ and CD8+ T cells were negatively isolated, and TEMRA cells underwent FACS enrichment.

Sequencing used CD4+ T cells from PBMCs. The TCR was taken from a human donor in good health. The gene calls are TRBV4-3 and TRBJ2-1; tentative D call: TRBD2 (5 bases). Here the CDR3 DNA reads TGCGCCAGCAGCCAAGGATCGCGGAGGTGGGACAATGAGCAGTTCTTC. Translating it yields CASSQGSRRWDNEQFF.